This entry is about one T cell receptor beta chain. Its antigen is unidentified. This sample stems from a study of CD8 T cells in ankylosing spondylitis. Points from the study as a whole: Disease-associated clonotypes exhibited CD8+ identity and were relatively infrequent in peripheral blood. Reportedly, disease-linked clones are significantly enriched in ankylosing spondylitis patients' matched synovial fluid. Earlier studies detected some motif variants in reactive arthritis synovial fluid and blood. For ankylosing spondylitis blood, a TCR beta motif of eight or nine highly homologous variants appeared characteristic.

Preparation of TCR beta libraries was done by quantitative 5'-RACE with molecular barcodes. TCRdb itself ran the 5' RACE reads through MiXCR, one entry per CDR3 protein. The repertoire includes approximately 400,000 distinct CDR3 sequences, under 20% of them detected once, and approximately 0.97% sits in the top ten. The sample was blood, either unsorted or a sorted T cell fraction (not recorded which). The source of this sequence is a male donor with ankylosing spondylitis.

In nucleotides, the CDR3 is TGTGCCATCGGCGCCGGGGTCCAAGAGACCCAGTACTTC. Its translation: CAIGAGVQETQYF. The gene calls are TRBV10-3 and TRBJ2-5; possibly TRBD2 for D (5 bases). This CDR3 region has 13 residues. Trimming left V 8 bases short and J 1 base short, with 11 bases between. The germline gives CDR1 ENHRY, CDR2 SYGVKD.